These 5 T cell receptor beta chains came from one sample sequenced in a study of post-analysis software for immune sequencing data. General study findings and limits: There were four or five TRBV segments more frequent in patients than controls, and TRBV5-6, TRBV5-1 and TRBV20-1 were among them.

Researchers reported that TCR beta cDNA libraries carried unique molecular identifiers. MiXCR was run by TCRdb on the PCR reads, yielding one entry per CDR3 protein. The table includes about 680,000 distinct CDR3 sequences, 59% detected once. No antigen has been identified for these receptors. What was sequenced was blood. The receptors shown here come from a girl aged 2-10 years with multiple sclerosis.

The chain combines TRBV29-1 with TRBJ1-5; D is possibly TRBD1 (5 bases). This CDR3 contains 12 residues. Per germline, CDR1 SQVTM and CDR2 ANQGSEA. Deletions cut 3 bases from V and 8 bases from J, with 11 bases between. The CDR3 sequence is CSVEGPSEPQHF. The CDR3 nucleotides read TGCAGCGTTGAGGGGCCCAGCGAGCCCCAGCATTTT.

The CDR3 sequence: CSARVEQGGHYGYTF. In DNA, the CDR3 is TGCAGTGCTAGAGTTGAACAGGGGGGTCACTATGGCTACACCTTC. V usage is TRBV20-1 and J usage is TRBJ1-2; TRBD1 agrees at 8 bases. The CDR3 contains 15 residues. Trimming at V came to 1 base and at J to 3 bases, leaving 7 bases not matched to a gene. CDR1 is DFQATT and CDR2 is SNEGSKA in the germline V gene (reference sequence).

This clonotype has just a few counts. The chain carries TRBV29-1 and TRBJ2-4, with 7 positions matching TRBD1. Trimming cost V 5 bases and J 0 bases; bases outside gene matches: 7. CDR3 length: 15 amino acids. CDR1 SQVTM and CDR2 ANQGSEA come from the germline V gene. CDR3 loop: CSVLIQGLAKNIQYF. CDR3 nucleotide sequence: TGCAGCGTTCTGATACAGGGGTTAGCCAAAAACATTCAGTACTTC.

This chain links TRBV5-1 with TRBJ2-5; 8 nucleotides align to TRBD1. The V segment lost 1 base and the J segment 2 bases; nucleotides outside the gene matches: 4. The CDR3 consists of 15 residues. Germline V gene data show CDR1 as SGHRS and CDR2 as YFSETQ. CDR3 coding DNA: TGCGCCAGCAGCTTGTACAGGGGGTCACAAGAGACCCAGTACTTC. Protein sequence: CASSLYRGSQETQYF.

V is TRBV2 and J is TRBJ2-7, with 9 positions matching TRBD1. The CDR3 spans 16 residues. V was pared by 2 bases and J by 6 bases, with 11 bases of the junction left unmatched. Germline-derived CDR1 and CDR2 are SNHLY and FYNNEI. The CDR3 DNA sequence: TGTGCCAGCAGTGAAAGTTCCGGGACAGGGTACCTCGAGCAGTACTTC. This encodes CASSESSGTGYLEQYF.